Presented here are 27 T cell receptor beta chains from one specimen sequenced in a study of radiotherapy plus CTLA-4 blockade in lung cancer. Assay: immunoSEQ multiplex PCR; the TCRdb copy retains only in-frame clones and omits some. The table includes about 87,000 clones, around 87% detected once. Material: peripheral blood, obtained from a patient treated with radiotherapy plus ipilimumab. These receptors were taken from a human donor with non-small cell lung cancer that progressed on radiotherapy plus ipilimumab.

The chain carries TRBV7-9 and TRBJ2-7; 9 nucleotides align to TRBD1. CDR1 is SEHNR and CDR2 is FQNEAQ in the germline V gene (reference sequence). The V and J ends lost 5 bases and 5 bases, in that order; junction bases with no gene match: 4. This CDR3 is 13 amino acids long. The CDR3 loop reads CASSEGQGHEQYF. The CDR3 DNA follows: TGTGCCAGCAGCGAGGGACAGGGCCACGAGCAGTACTTC.

The chain uses TRBV19 and TRBJ1-5; 7 bases map to TRBD1. Germline values: CDR1 LNHDA, CDR2 SQIVND (reference sequence). The CDR3 has 13 amino acids. Trimming took 7 bases from V and 7 from J; bases not matched to a gene: 7. CDR3 coding DNA: TGTGCCAGTAATCTACAGGGGTTCCAGCCCCAGCATTTT. Translated, it gives CASNLQGFQPQHF.

The rearrangement links TRBV7-8 to TRBJ2-3; possibly TRBD1 for D (5 bases). Looked up from germline, CDR1 is SGHVS and CDR2 is FQNEAQ. V lost 5 bases and J 0 bases, leaving 12 bases between the germline ends. The CDR3 length is 15 residues. CDR3 DNA: TGTGCCAGCAGCGGCCGGACACCTAGCACAGATACGCAGTATTTT. The encoded protein is CASSGRTPSTDTQYF.

J is TRBJ2-5 and V is TRBV5-1; D not certain. Germline CDR1 and CDR2: SGHRS and YFSETQ. CDR3 length: 13 amino acids. Trimming shortened V by 4 bases and J by 5 bases, and 12 bases separated the two germline ends. In nucleotides, the CDR3 is TGCGCCAGCAGCCCGAGTGTTCCGGAGACCCAGTACTTC. It encodes CASSPSVPETQYF.

The chain couples TRBV5-8 to TRBJ1-2, with a weak D call TRBD1 (5 bases). The length of the CDR3 is 15 residues. Germline V gives CDR1 SGHTS, CDR2 YDEGEE. The germline V and J ends were trimmed by 6 bases and 1 base, with 16 bases remaining between them. The CDR3 coding sequence is TGTGCCAGCACCGTTATCCGGGGCGGTAACTATGGCTACACCTTC. This encodes CASTVIRGGNYGYTF.

CDR3 in amino acids: CASSLSAGNEQFF. The CDR3 DNA follows: TGTGCCAGCAGCTTGAGTGCAGGCAATGAGCAGTTCTTC. The chain has TRBV5-5 and TRBJ2-1; no clear D gene. The germline gives CDR1 SGHKS, CDR2 YYEKEE (reference sequence). V was trimmed by 1 base and J by 6 bases, leaving 8 bases between them. This CDR3 is built from 13 residues.

The genes are TRBV19 and TRBJ1-5; D might be TRBD1 (6 bases). V dropped 3 bases and J dropped 0 bases, with 21 bases sitting between them. Germline V gives CDR1 LNHDA, CDR2 SQIVND (reference sequence). CDR3 length: 19 amino acids. CDR3 sequence (DNA): TGTGCCAGTAGTATTCCCCTGGGTACAGGGAAAGGTAGCAATCAGCCCCAGCATTTT. Translated: CASSIPLGTGKGSNQPQHF.

The CDR3 DNA is TGTGCCAGCAGCTTAGTAGAAGGCACTGAAGCTTTCTTT. This encodes CASSLVEGTEAFF. This chain uses TRBV11-3 with TRBJ1-1; the D is unclear. V lost 1 base to trimming and J lost 4 bases, with 7 bases between them. Per germline, CDR1 SGHNT and CDR2 YENEEA. CDR3 size: 13 residues.

The gene calls are TRBV28 and TRBJ1-2; possible D gene TRBD1, 6 bases. Looked up from germline, CDR1 is MDHEN and CDR2 is SYDVKM. This CDR3 contains 13 residues. V dropped 3 bases and J dropped 6 bases, with 11 bases sitting between them. Written as DNA, the CDR3 is TGTGCCAGCAGTTTGTGGGGGGCGGATGGCTACACCTTC. Translated, it gives CASSLWGADGYTF.

Written as DNA, the CDR3 is TGCGCCAGCAGCCAGGGGGGGACAGCCACCTACGAGCAGTACTTC. The encoded protein is CASSQGGTATYEQYF. The chain employs TRBV4-3 and TRBJ2-7; D might be TRBD1 or TRBD2, each matching 7 bases. The germline V gene has CDR1 LGHNA and CDR2 YSLEER. Trimming stripped 3 bases from V and 2 bases from J, with 14 bases between. This CDR3 is 15 amino acids long.

The chain couples TRBV4-3 to TRBJ2-7, with 11 bases matching TRBD1. With 4 bases clipped from V and 5 bases from J, the junction kept 7 bases outside the gene matches. CDR1 and CDR2 from the germline V gene are LGHNA and YSLEER. The CDR3 has 15 residues. The CDR3 nucleotides read TGCGCCAGCAGCCCCCGGGACAGGGGGTCCCACGAGCAGTACTTC. This codes for CASSPRDRGSHEQYF.

The chain is built from TRBV9 and TRBJ1-2; perhaps TRBD1 as D (6 bases). The CDR3 covers 13 residues. V was shortened by 0 bases and J by 8 bases, with 11 bases between the two germline ends. Germline V gene sequence: CDR1 SGDLS, CDR2 YYNGEE. CDR3 nucleotides: TGTGCCAGCAGCGTAGTAACAGGGTTCGGCTACACCTTC. It codes for CASSVVTGFGYTF.

The chain has TRBV5-6 and TRBJ2-7; 7 nucleotides line up with TRBD1. V gave up 3 bases and J gave up 0 bases; unmatched junction bases: 6. CDR1 and CDR2 from the germline V gene are SGHDT and YYEEEE. CDR3 length equals 15 residues. The CDR3 nucleotides read TGTGCCAGCAGCTCGGGACAGCTATTCTCCTACGAGCAGTACTTC. Translation gives CASSSGQLFSYEQYF.

The gene calls are TRBV25-1 and TRBJ1-1, with D perhaps matching TRBD1 (6 bases). CDR1 is MGHDK, CDR2 SYGVNS, per germline. This CDR3 is built from 15 residues. Between the trimmed V and J ends, which lost 6 bases and 1 base, there was a span of 15 bases. The CDR3 loop reads CASRATGHRNTEAFF. DNA of the CDR3: TGTGCCAGCAGAGCTACGGGACATAGGAACACTGAAGCTTTCTTT.

The chain combines TRBV7-8 with TRBJ1-2; TRBD1 might be the D (5 bases). This CDR3 comprises 13 residues. CDR1 and CDR2 from the germline V gene are SGHVS and FQNEAQ. The V gene lost 6 bases and the J gene lost 5 bases, with 13 bases spanning the gap. The CDR3 sequence is CASSLNGGYGYTF. CDR3 sequence (DNA): TGTGCCAGCAGTCTCAATGGGGGATATGGCTACACCTTC.

This clone was seen only once. The V call is TRBV18, the J call TRBJ2-2, with D perhaps matching TRBD2 (5 bases). CDR3 length: 18 amino acids. Looked up from germline, CDR1 is KGHSH and CDR2 is LQKENI. V lost 3 bases and J lost 5, with 22 bases in between. The DNA of the CDR3 is TGTGCCAGCTCACCCGGCATTGGGGAGCAGTTTGCTACCGGGGAGCTGTTTTTT. Amino acids: CASSPGIGEQFATGELFF.

The chain has TRBV20-1 and TRBJ1-1, with unresolved D. CDR3 length: 11 residues. The V gene's germline CDR1 is DFQATT and CDR2 SNEGSKA (reference sequence). Trimming stripped 3 bases from V and 8 bases from J, with 10 bases between. CDR3 coding DNA: TGCAGTGCTAGCAATCGGCCCGAAGCTTTCTTT. As protein: CSASNRPEAFF.

The V and J genes are TRBV4-3 and TRBJ2-4; maybe TRBD1 (5 bases). Germline V gives CDR1 LGHNA, CDR2 YSLEER. The CDR3 is 17 residues long. The ends were cut back, 0 bases at V and 0 bases at J, with 12 bases in the middle. The CDR3 region is CASSQDRGLIAKNIQYF. CDR3 bases: TGCGCCAGCAGCCAAGATAGGGGTCTCATAGCCAAAAACATTCAGTACTTC.

The chain has TRBV18 and TRBJ1-2; 8 positions match TRBD1. The germline V gene encodes CDR1 KGHSH and CDR2 LQKENI. V was clipped by 5 bases and J by 8 bases; unmatched bases: 7. This CDR3 comprises 13 residues. DNA of the CDR3: TGTGCCAGCTCAACCGGACAGGGTTTGGGCTACACCTTC. This sequence encodes CASSTGQGLGYTF.

This chain joins TRBV11-3 and TRBJ2-5; D is uncertain. The V end lost 1 base, the J end lost 3 bases, and 12 bases lay between the germline ends. The germline gives CDR1 SGHNT, CDR2 YENEEA. The CDR3 totals 15 residues. The CDR3 region has the DNA TGTGCCAGCAGCTTAGGAGCTGGGGTAAAAGAGACCCAGTACTTC. Translation: CASSLGAGVKETQYF.

The chain employs TRBV28 and TRBJ1-5; D might be TRBD1 (6 bases). Germline V lookup: CDR1 MDHEN, CDR2 SYDVKM. V shed 6 bases and J shed 3 bases, with 15 bases lying between them. This CDR3 region has 15 residues. The DNA of the CDR3 is TGTGCCAGCAGCCCACCCGGGACACTCAATCAGCCCCAGCATTTT. It is translated as CASSPPGTLNQPQHF. The whole variable domain, filled in from reference TRBV28 and TRBJ1-5, reads DVKVTQSSRYLVKRTGEKVFLECVQDMDHENMFWYRQDPGLGLRLIYFSYDVKMKEKGDIPEGYSVSREKKERFSLILESASTNQTSMYLCASSPPGTLNQPQHFGDGTRLSIL.

The chain has TRBV5-1 and TRBJ2-2, with TRBD2 identical over 10 bases. V was clipped by 8 bases and J by 3 bases; unmatched bases: 1. Germline assignment: CDR1 SGHRS and CDR2 YFSETQ. This CDR3 spans 13 amino acids. The chain's CDR3 is CASLAGDTGELFF. The CDR3 coding sequence is TGCGCCAGTCTAGCGGGAGACACCGGGGAGCTGTTTTTT.

This chain links TRBV13 with TRBJ2-7, with unresolved D. The V end was cut by 3 bases, the J end by 0 bases, with 9 bases between. The germline V gene encodes CDR1 PRHDT and CDR2 FYEKMQ (reference sequence). The CDR3 totals 14 residues. The CDR3 region is CASSFGGSSYEQYF. As DNA, the CDR3 is TGTGCCAGCAGCTTCGGCGGAAGCTCCTACGAGCAGTACTTC.

The rearrangement joins TRBV15 to TRBJ2-1, with 7 bases that match TRBD2. The CDR3 is 13 amino acids. Germline assignment: CDR1 LNHNV and CDR2 YYDKDF (reference sequence). The CDR3 nucleotides read TGTGCTAGCGGGTCTAGCTCCTACAATGAGCAGTTCTTC. This translates into CASGSSSYNEQFF.

V and J are TRBV6-6 and TRBJ1-1, with D perhaps matching TRBD1 (5 bases). Germline V gene sequence: CDR1 MNHNY, CDR2 SVGAGI (reference sequence). Deletions cut 7 bases from V and 7 bases from J, with 16 bases between. The CDR3 has 13 residues. The CDR3 protein is CASTTGEINEAFF. The CDR3 coding sequence is TGTGCCAGCACCACGGGGGAGATCAATGAAGCTTTCTTT.

The chain is built from TRBV7-2 and TRBJ2-6; D remains unclear. The CDR3 spans 19 residues. Per germline, CDR1 SGHTA and CDR2 FQGNSA. Between the trimmed V and J ends, which lost 5 bases and 0 bases, there was a span of 20 bases. The CDR3 loop is CASSAKAQADVSGANVLTF. The DNA for the CDR3 is TGTGCCAGCAGCGCTAAGGCTCAGGCGGACGTCTCTGGGGCCAACGTCCTGACTTTC.

The chain joins TRBV18 to TRBJ1-5, with D hard to call. This CDR3 contains 15 residues. V was cut by 1 base and J by 2 bases, with 9 bases left in between. The germline CDR1 and CDR2 sequences are KGHSH and LQKENI. CDR3 sequence reads: CASSPRYSGNQPQHF. The CDR3 bases are TGTGCCAGCTCACCACGCTACTCTGGCAATCAGCCCCAGCATTTT.